These 20 T cell receptor beta chains came from one sample sequenced in a study of neurological immune-mediated disorders. In TCRdb, the 5' RACE reads were re-called with MiXCR into one record per CDR3 protein. Of over 35,000 distinct CDR3 sequences in the sample, about 3.8% were seen once. The sequencing sample was made of PBMCs. Source of these receptors: a man aged 25-45 years with multiple sclerosis.

The table lists this clonotype with a few counts. The chain combines TRBV12-3 or TRBV12-4 with TRBJ1-1; possibly TRBD1 for D (6 bases). The V and J ends lost 4 bases and 11 bases respectively, with 29 bases between them. This CDR3 is built from 17 residues. CDR3 sequence reads: CASSSDFQGLEGRGAFF. CDR3 bases: TGTGCCAGCAGTTCAGATTTTCAGGGTCTCGAGGGCAGGGGTGCTTTCTTT.

This clonotype was recorded at least ten times. The V and J genes are TRBV12-3 or TRBV12-4 and TRBJ1-2, with unresolved D. Trimming removed 2 bases from V and 4 bases from J, with 5 bases in between. The CDR3 length is 12 residues. The chain's CDR3 is CASSLLGYGYTF. CDR3 in DNA: TGTGCCAGCAGTTTATTAGGCTATGGCTACACCTTC.

Points on this clonotype: A read error is likely, as this CDR3 ends without the conserved phenylalanine or tryptophan. The chain recombines TRBV9 with TRBJ2-7, with D perhaps matching TRBD1 (6 bases). Deletions cut 3 bases from V and 2 bases from J, with 12 bases between. Germline assignment: CDR1 SGDLS and CDR2 YYNGEE. The CDR3 sequence is 14 residues long. CDR3 DNA sequence: TGTGCCAGCAGCGCAACAGGGTCAGCCTACGAGCAGTACAAC. This codes for CASSATGSAYEQYN.

The sample holds a few counts of this clonotype. The rearrangement links TRBV7-8 to TRBJ2-1; 7 bases line up with TRBD1. Unmatched junction bases numbered 10, after V lost 10 bases and J lost 1 base. CDR1 and CDR2 from the germline V gene are SGHVS and FQNEAQ. The CDR3 runs to 15 residues. The CDR3 DNA is TGTGCCACCAGGAAAGGACAGGTATCCTACAATGAGCAGTTCTTC. Translating gives CATRKGQVSYNEQFF.

This clonotype was observed at least ten times. The chain links TRBV20-1 to TRBJ1-1; perhaps TRBD1 as D (6 bases). The V gene's germline CDR1 is DFQATT and CDR2 SNEGSKA (reference sequence). This CDR3 is built from 14 residues. Trimming left V 0 bases short and J 4 bases short, with 12 bases between. The CDR3 region has the DNA TGCAGTGCTAGAGATTCCCAGGGGACCACTGAAGCTTTCTTT. This gives the protein CSARDSQGTTEAFF.

There are many counts of this clonotype. V is TRBV7-2 and J is TRBJ2-6; the D is unclear. V lost 2 bases to trimming and J lost 0 bases, with 11 bases between them. The CDR3 is made up of 17 amino acids. In germline, CDR1 is SGHTA, CDR2 FQGNSA. The DNA of the CDR3 is TGTGCCAGCAGCTTATCAGCCCAGAACTCTGGGGCCAACGTCCTGACTTTC. As protein: CASSLSAQNSGANVLTF.

In its sample, this clonotype was seen many times. The chain has TRBV20-1 and TRBJ1-2, with 8 bases aligning to TRBD1. Unmatched junction bases numbered 5, after V lost 6 bases and J lost 8 bases. This CDR3 has 11 residues. Germline lookup yields CDR1 DFQATT and CDR2 SNEGSKA (reference sequence). This CDR3 is CSADRGVGYTF. The DNA of the CDR3 is TGCAGTGCAGACAGGGGAGTCGGCTACACCTTC.

This clonotype came up a few times. CDR3 sequence (DNA): TGTGCCAGCAGCTTTGCCCTCCCCTCGGACGGGAACACAGATACGCAGTATTTT. It specifies CASSFALPSDGNTDTQYF. The rearrangement uses TRBV7-2 and TRBJ2-3, with a tentative D call TRBD2 (5 bases). Trimming stripped 3 bases from V and 2 bases from J, with 21 bases between. Germline CDR1 is SGHTA and CDR2 is FQGNSA. The CDR3 loop spans 18 amino acids.

This clonotype occurred many times. The chain combines TRBV6-1 with TRBJ2-3; TRBD2 agrees at 11 bases. Germline V gives CDR1 MNHNS, CDR2 SASEGT. V lost 6 bases to trimming and J lost 5 bases; unmatched junction nucleotides: 10. The CDR3 extends over 16 amino acids. This chain's CDR3 is CASRPLAGGRGDTQYF. Written as DNA, the CDR3 is TGTGCCAGCAGACCTCTAGCGGGGGGCCGGGGAGATACGCAGTATTTT.

This clonotype has at least ten counts. J is TRBJ1-6 and V is TRBV10-3; 8 bases match TRBD1. Trimming removed 10 bases from V and 5 bases from J; junction bases left unmatched: 7. Germline CDR1 and CDR2: ENHRY and SYGVKD. The CDR3 is made up of 14 amino acids. The CDR3: CATRQGFDNSPLHF. For the CDR3, the DNA is TGTGCCACCCGACAGGGGTTTGATAATTCACCCCTCCACTTT.

Only a few counts were recorded for this clonotype. The V gene is TRBV20-1, the J gene TRBJ1-6; 8 bases fit TRBD1. There are 13 residues in the CDR3. Losses at the gene ends were 6 bases for V and 9 bases for J; bases not matched to a gene: 7. Germline values: CDR1 DFQATT, CDR2 SNEGSKA (reference sequence). CDR3 loop: CSAKDRGGSPLHF. CDR3 coding DNA: TGCAGTGCAAAAGACAGGGGCGGTTCACCCCTCCACTTT.

This clonotype appeared many times. This sequence joins TRBV5-1 and TRBJ1-1; D gene uncertain. Germline values: CDR1 SGHRS, CDR2 YFSETQ. This CDR3 has 14 amino acids. Trimming left V 1 base short and J 1 base short, with 8 bases between. The CDR3: CASSLRQENTEAFF. The CDR3 DNA follows: TGCGCCAGCAGCTTGCGGCAGGAGAACACTGAAGCTTTCTTT.

In its sample, this clonotype was seen many times. This rearrangement joins TRBV18 to TRBJ2-5; the D is unclear. This CDR3 is built from 18 residues. The V gene lost 1 base and the J gene lost 0 bases, with 18 bases spanning the gap. CDR1 and CDR2 (germline): KGHSH, LQKENI. CDR3 sequence: CASSPRSQYAAYQETQYF. The CDR3 DNA sequence: TGTGCCAGCTCACCACGATCTCAGTACGCGGCGTACCAAGAGACCCAGTACTTC.

This clonotype was counted many times. The chain joins TRBV20-1 to TRBJ1-2, with TRBD1 matching over 7 bases. The germline CDR1 and CDR2 sequences are DFQATT and SNEGSKA (reference sequence). The CDR3 sequence is 13 residues long. V lost 0 bases to trimming and J lost 6 bases; unmatched junction nucleotides: 4. The CDR3 protein is CSARDVQGNGYTF. DNA of the CDR3: TGCAGTGCTAGAGATGTACAGGGGAATGGCTACACCTTC.

In its sample, this clonotype was seen a few times. The J gene is TRBJ2-3, the V gene TRBV5-1; no clear D gene. Per germline, CDR1 SGHRS and CDR2 YFSETQ. V was pared by 0 bases and J by 2 bases, with 4 bases between. The CDR3 is 13 amino acids. DNA for the CDR3: TGCGCCAGCAGCTTGGTGGCCACAGATACGCAGTATTTT. Its translation: CASSLVATDTQYF.

This clonotype has ten or more counts. V and J are TRBV5-8 and TRBJ2-1, with 9 bases fitting TRBD2. This CDR3 is 15 amino acids long. J lost 6 bases, V lost 1 base, and 5 bases had no gene match. Germline V CDR1 and CDR2: SGHTS, YDEGEE. The CDR3 DNA reads TGTGCCAGCAGCTTGTTCAGCGGGGGGTTCAATGAGCAGTTCTTC. Translating it yields CASSLFSGGFNEQFF.

On this clonotype itself: Its ends do not fully match the called genes, so a read error is possible. The V gene is TRBV6-4, the J gene TRBJ2-6; 9 nucleotides align to TRBD2. The germline CDR1 and CDR2 sequences are MRHNA and SNTAGT. The CDR3 contains 16 residues. CDR3 bases: TGTGCCAGCAGTGAGCGGGGGGGCTCTGGGGCCAAAGTCCTGACTTTC. Its translation: CASSERGGSGAKVLTF.

This clonotype has just a few counts. The J gene is TRBJ2-2, the V gene TRBV20-1; no firm D call. Per germline, CDR1 DFQATT and CDR2 SNEGSKA (reference sequence). Trimming shortened V by 1 base and J by 14 bases, and 17 bases separated the two germline ends. The CDR3 runs 13 residues. The CDR3 loop reads CSARVSQTYPLFF. In DNA, the CDR3 is TGCAGTGCTAGAGTTTCTCAGACTTATCCCCTGTTTTTT.

Only a few counts were recorded for this clonotype. The chain has TRBV5-1 and TRBJ2-1; D is possibly TRBD1 (5 bases). Trimming shortened V by 10 bases and J by 5 bases, and 16 bases separated the two germline ends. Germline V gene lookup returns CDR1 SGHRS and CDR2 YFSETQ. This CDR3 comprises 13 residues. DNA of the CDR3: TGCGCCGGGAACTCAGGGAACAACAATGAGCAGTTCTTC. It encodes CAGNSGNNNEQFF.

Ten or more counts support this clonotype. V gene TRBV5-6 combines with J gene TRBJ2-7, with a weak D call TRBD1 (5 bases). Trimming left V 4 bases short and J 4 bases short, with 12 bases between. This CDR3 is 13 amino acids long. Looked up from germline, CDR1 is SGHDT and CDR2 is YYEEEE. CDR3 amino acids: CASSLQGAYEQYF. The CDR3 region has the DNA TGTGCCAGCAGCCTACAAGGGGCATACGAGCAGTACTTC.